This TCR beta chain emerged from a study of T cell changes during pregnancy in multiple sclerosis. Using immunoSEQ multiplex PCR, the repertoire was profiled, and TCRdb retains in-frame clones only, with some absent. The table lists about 59,000 clones, 90% to 95% of them singletons. Trimming at V came to 3 bases and at J to 7 bases, leaving 13 bases not matched to a gene. Germline-derived CDR1 and CDR2 are SGDLS and YYNGEE. This CDR3 region has 16 residues. The clonotype originates from a female donor with multiple sclerosis, enrolled in a pregnancy study. This specimen was CD4+ T cells from peripheral blood mononuclear cells, taken before pregnancy. The V call is TRBV9, the J call TRBJ2-1; 7 nucleotides match TRBD1. Written as DNA, the CDR3 is TGTGCCAGCAGCGCGGAACCTAGGGGACAGTGGAATGAGCAGTTCTTC. Translating it yields CASSAEPRGQWNEQFF.